This note documents a single T cell receptor beta chain sequence. This receptor's antigen is unknown. No base-level quality is on record; no much larger clone is a single base apart. Taken with the paper, the label for time point translates to: baseline before first vaccination. Vaccinee samples were obtained from the UK trials COV001 and COV002, which included a single-blind randomized controlled phase 2/3 trial of AZD1222 (ChAdOx1 nCoV-19) in healthy adults. For TCRbeta chain sequencing, PBMC samples from trial participants were taken at day 0 and at day 28 after the second dose. This entry comes from a study of T cell responses to AZD1222 COVID-19 vaccine (dated by TCRdb to about 2021). Regarding the study in general: Because spike-specific TCR depth and breadth did not differ between the two schedules, AZD1222 recipients who got a second dose at roughly 4 weeks were pooled with those who got a second dose at roughly 12 weeks. TCR sequencing was performed for more than 230 trial participants, of whom around 200 were given two doses of AZD1222 and approximately 25 were given two doses of MenACWY control vaccine. Trial participants were enrolled by age into 18-55, 56-69 and 70-plus year subgroups, with roughly 160, 29 and 62 TCR-sequenced participants respectively.

From cysteine to phenylalanine, the CDR3 is 15 amino acids long. Of the read, only the CDR3 DNA is kept; its 45 bases are in frame from base 1. CDR1 and CDR2, looked up from the germline V gene (reference sequence), are PRHDT and FYEKMQ. Trimmed from V: 2 bases; trimmed from J: 3 bases; junction bases lacking a gene match: 4. The research as a whole found: Most participants were white British and females outnumbered males, and the authors suggested that clonal diversity may have been underestimated. Only 5 to 7 AZD1222 recipients were SARS-CoV-2 seropositive at baseline, limiting conclusions about previously exposed vaccinees. Because no day 14 peak-response samples were available, repertoires were characterized only after the peak T cell response. Reportedly, almost half of the unique spike-specific TCRs recognized epitopes lying outside the regions that are mutated in the B.1.351 and B.1.1.7 variants. In the small 56-69-year group, the increase in depth fell short of significance, most likely because of low power. Vaccine-associated CD4 TCRs spanned the whole spike protein, with dominant responses in regions 160-218 and 743-854. A significant rise in spike-specific TCR breadth and depth was observed after two AZD1222 doses relative to day 0 and relative to MenACWY recipients.

The CDR3 regions of human TCRbeta chains were analyzed by immunosequencing. The original methods were these. TCRs in the repertoires were matched against a reference library of SARS-CoV-2-specific TCRs that had been generated with the MIRA antigen-specificity platform. Breadth was defined as the fraction of unique TCRs that were SARS-CoV-2-associated. Depth was defined as the fraction of total T cells that were SARS-CoV-2-associated. Each spike-specific TCR was assigned to its reactive spike region and to a CD4 or CD8 class using the MIRA data. Log10-transformed breadth and depth values were compared by one-way ANOVA with Sidak's multiple comparisons tests. TCRdb's version of the immuneACCESS table is confined to in-frame rearrangements and falls short of the full clone set. An unresolved V gene accounts for under half of the shortfall where checked; the remainder is of unknown origin. The V and J calls and the clone size are those of that table, but D and trimming were determined from the DNA. Here the sample has about 170,000 clones; around 91% occur a single time. The ten largest clones capture 6% to 8% of the sample.

The receptor comes from an adult in good health. Sequencing used peripheral blood, obtained on day 0 of AZD1222 vaccination. The chain uses TRBV13 and TRBJ1-3, and 7 junction bases match TRBD1. The nucleotides are TGTGCCAGCAGCTTATGGGACAGAGGTGGAAACACCATATATTTT. Translated, this is CASSLWDRGGNTIYF.